The rows below give T cell receptor beta chains drawn from one sample of a study of T cells in Graves' hyperthyroidism and ophthalmopathy. MiXCR was run by TCRdb on the multiplex PCR reads, yielding one entry per CDR3 protein. The table lists fewer than 900,000 distinct CDR3 sequences, approximately 16% of them singletons. Sequences were obtained from blood. The receptors shown here come from a young man with Graves' hyperthyroidism. Both conserved end residues are part of each CDR3. Fields, in order: clone size, V gene, J gene, D gene, CDR3 DNA, CDR3 protein. The D gene is left open where the match is weak. Not every row has a clone size; where given, it reads once, few, many or a size class.

many	TRBV6-1	TRBJ1-2	TRBD1	TGTGCCAGCAGTCTGACCGTGGGACAGGGGGACTATGGCTACACCTTC	CASSLTVGQGDYGYTF
.	TRBV6-1	TRBJ1-4	.	TGTGCCAGCAGTGACCAAACGGGAAAACTGTTTTTT	CASSDQTGKLFF
few	TRBV11-2	TRBJ2-4	.	TGTGCCAGCAGCTTTCACAGGGCCCTAGCCAAAAACATTCAGTACTTC	CASSFHRALAKNIQYF
many	TRBV20-1	TRBJ2-7	TRBD2	TGCAGTCCCAGTCCCCAACCACAAGCGGGAGGGTACGAGCAGTACTTC	CSPSPQPQAGGYEQYF
.	TRBV13	TRBJ2-1	TRBD1	TGTGCCAGCAGCTTAGCGACAGGGATCTACAATGAGCAGTTCTTC	CASSLATGIYNEQFF
many	TRBV11-3	TRBJ2-2	.	TGTGCCAGCATCGGCAGGGGTCGTAACACCGGGGAGCTGTTTTTT	CASIGRGRNTGELFF
few	TRBV5-1	TRBJ2-1	TRBD1	TGCGCCAGCAGGGAGGGACAGGGCTACAATGAGCAGTTCTTC	CASREGQGYNEQFF
many	TRBV20-1	TRBJ2-5	.	TGCAGTGCTAGAGGTCCAGGGGACGAGACCCAGTACTTC	CSARGPGDETQYF
many	TRBV12-3/TRBV12-4	TRBJ2-7	TRBD2	TGTGCCAGCAGTTTTAGCGGGTCGGCCTACGAGCAGTACTTC	CASSFSGSAYEQYF
.	TRBV2	TRBJ1-1	TRBD1	TGTGCCAGCAGTGAGCAGGGGGCAGCTTTCTTT	CASSEQGAAFF
.	TRBV6-1	TRBJ2-7	TRBD2	TGTGCCAGCAACCTAGCGGGAGGGGAGGAAGAGCAGTACTTC	CASNLAGGEEEQYF
many	TRBV10-2	TRBJ2-3	.	TGCGCCAGCAGTCCCCATGGGGGAGATACGCAGTATTTT	CASSPHGGDTQYF
many	TRBV30	TRBJ2-2	.	TGTGCCTGGAAACGAGGGAGACATACCGGGGAGCTGTTTTTT	CAWKRGRHTGELFF
few	TRBV5-1	TRBJ2-3	.	TGCGCCAGCAGCTCCTCCCTCGCGGGCGGGACAGATACGCAGTATTTT	CASSSSLAGGTDTQYF
many	TRBV27	TRBJ2-7	TRBD2	TGTGCCAGCAGCGCCGGGACAGGGACTAGCGGGAGGGCCTCCTACGAGCAGTACTTC	CASSAGTGTSGRASYEQYF
many	TRBV9	TRBJ1-1	.	TGTGCCAGCAGCGTAGCTACGAGGTATACTGAAGCTTTCTTT	CASSVATRYTEAFF
many	TRBV28	TRBJ2-3	.	TGTGCCAGCAAGGGGGAGAGTCTTAGCACAGATACGCAGTATTTT	CASKGESLSTDTQYF
few	TRBV7-2	TRBJ2-7	TRBD2	TGTGCCAGCAGTCGATACGCCCTAGCGGGAGGGCGGGACGAGCAGTACTTC	CASSRYALAGGRDEQYF
few	TRBV10-3	TRBJ1-2	TRBD1	TGTGCCATCAGTGAGTCGACAGGGGTGAACTATGGCTACACCTTC	CAISESTGVNYGYTF
many	TRBV2	TRBJ2-2	.	TGTGCCATCGGCGGAGCGGTAAAGGTCGGGGAGCTGTTTTTT	CAIGGAVKVGELFF
.	TRBV25-1	TRBJ1-1	TRBD1	TGTGCCAGCAGTGAATCGGGACAGCCGGCTGAAGCTTTCTTT	CASSESGQPAEAFF
few	TRBV5-6	TRBJ2-3	TRBD2	TGTGCCAGCAGCGCAGGACTAGCCGCTAGCACAGATACGCAGTATTTT	CASSAGLAASTDTQYF
.	TRBV4-1	TRBJ1-1	TRBD1	TGCGCCAGCAGCGTGCAGGGGGCGGTGAACACTGAAGCTTTCTTT	CASSVQGAVNTEAFF
few	TRBV6-1	TRBJ2-2	.	TGTGCCAGCAGTTTTGGGGCGTGGGGCGCGAACACCGGGGAGCTGTTTTTT	CASSFGAWGANTGELFF
.	TRBV6-2/TRBV6-3	TRBJ1-5	.	TGTGCCAGCAGTTACGGCTTGGGGCTGGGAAATCAGCCCCAGCATTTT	CASSYGLGLGNQPQHF
.	TRBV20-1	TRBJ2-1	.	TGCAGTGCTAGTCGGCAGCTTAACAATGAGCAGTTCTTC	CSASRQLNNEQFF
.	TRBV19	TRBJ2-7	.	TGTGCCAGTATGGGGTTAGCGATTGAAGGGTCCTACGAGCAGTACTTC	CASMGLAIEGSYEQYF
few	TRBV4-1	TRBJ2-3	TRBD2	TGCGCCAGCAGCCAAGATAATCTGCTAGCGGGTACAGATACGCAGTATTTT	CASSQDNLLAGTDTQYF
many	TRBV27	TRBJ2-1	.	TGTGCCAGCAGCCCGGGCCACTACAATGAGCAGTTCTTC	CASSPGHYNEQFF
.	TRBV7-8	TRBJ2-2	TRBD2	TGTGCCAGCAGCGCTTCGGGGGGGGCCTTAAGGGTGGAGTTTTTT	CASSASGGALRVEFF
.	TRBV4-1	TRBJ2-1	TRBD2	TGCGCCAGCAGCCACTTTCAAGGACTAGCGCATGACAATGAGCAGTTCTTC	CASSHFQGLAHDNEQFF
few	TRBV20-1	TRBJ1-5	.	TGCAGTGCTAGAGTACTTTATAGCAATCAGCCCCAGCATTTT	CSARVLYSNQPQHF
many	TRBV7-8	TRBJ2-7	.	TGTGCCAGCAGCTTGGGGACTTCCGAGCAGTACTTC	CASSLGTSEQYF
many	TRBV18	TRBJ1-1	.	TGTGCCAGCTCACCACCTACCCCCCGACAGACTCGTCTCACTGAAGCTTTCTTT	CASSPPTPRQTRLTEAFF
few	TRBV6-2/TRBV6-3	TRBJ2-2	.	TGTGCCAGCACTTCGACAGGCGACACCGGGGAGCTGTTTTTT	CASTSTGDTGELFF
.	TRBV7-9	TRBJ2-1	.	TGTGCCAGCAGACGTTTGGGGAGCTCCTACAATGAGCAGTTCTTC	CASRRLGSSYNEQFF
.	TRBV6-5	TRBJ2-1	TRBD2	TGTGCCAGCAGTTACTCGCTAGCGGGAGGTAGCCACAATGAGCAGTTCTTC	CASSYSLAGGSHNEQFF
few	TRBV19	TRBJ1-1	.	TGTGCCAGTAGTATCCAGGGGATGAACACTGAAGCTTTCTTT	CASSIQGMNTEAFF
few	TRBV19	TRBJ2-2	TRBD2	TGTGCCAGTAGTATCTTCGGGAGGCCCGGGGAGCTGTTTTTT	CASSIFGRPGELFF
many	TRBV7-9	TRBJ2-1	.	TGTGCCAGCAGCCCCCACAATGAGCAGTTCTTC	CASSPHNEQFF
few	TRBV18	TRBJ2-6	.	TGTGCCAGCTCCCTACAAGGCATCGGGGCCAACGTCCTGACTTTC	CASSLQGIGANVLTF
few	TRBV7-9	TRBJ1-2	.	TGTGCCAGCAGCTTCGGGACGGTCTATGGCTACACCTTC	CASSFGTVYGYTF
many	TRBV7-9	TRBJ2-5	.	TGTGCCAGCAGCTCTCTCAACAACAGGGAGTACCAAGAGACCCAGTACTTC	CASSSLNNREYQETQYF
many	TRBV3-1	TRBJ2-7	.	TGTGCCAGCAGCGACCCCCAGGGAGGCTACGAGCAGTACTTC	CASSDPQGGYEQYF
few	TRBV19	TRBJ2-7	.	TGTGCCAGTAGTATCTGGTCCTCCTACGAGCAGTACTTC	CASSIWSSYEQYF
many	TRBV7-2	TRBJ1-5	.	TGTGCCAGCAGCCCCGGGGCCTATCAGCCCCAGCATTTT	CASSPGAYQPQHF